This T cell receptor beta chain is from a study of vaccination and CD4 T cells after COVID-19 (dated by TCRdb to the early 2020s). Regarding the complete study: The convalescent cohort included six males and four females, with two Hispanic individuals, seven Caucasians, two Asians and one multiracial person. Two doses of either the Pfizer-BioNTech BNT162b2 vaccine (n=8) or the Moderna mRNA-1273 vaccine (n=2) were administered to participants. Post-COVID blood samples were collected from convalescent patients a median of around 96 days after diagnosis, with a range of about 30 to 161 days. The time from the second vaccine dose to post-vaccine blood sampling had a median of roughly 72 days and ranged from about 13 to 250 days. Overlapping spike peptide pools from SARS-CoV-2 and from the common cold coronaviruses HCoV-NL63, HCoV-OC43 and HCoV-229E were used as culture stimuli. In control cultures, a CEFX viral epitope pool was used as positive control, an HIV-1 Nef peptide pool was used as negative control, or no peptide was added. In under twelve COVID-19 convalescent patients and a few infection-naive healthy vaccine recipients, researchers compared the spike-specific CD4+ TCR repertoire from before mRNA vaccination with the repertoire from after. In an earlier paper using these donors, memory CD4+ T cell crossreactivity between SARS-CoV-2 and common cold coronavirus spike proteins was assessed at the TCR clonotype level. General conclusions and limits of the study: The median number of SARS-CoV-2-reactive clonotypes rose from 21 after infection to 38 after vaccination, but the change was not significant. In convalescent patients, a median around 90% of post-vaccine SARS-CoV-2-reactive clones were detected only after vaccination, and vaccine-specific priming was suggested by this finding. Of the vaccine-specific clones in convalescent patients, 304 of 307, or nearly all, reacted only to SARS-CoV-2 spike and did not cross-react with common cold coronaviruses. The study included relatively few convalescent patients and did not analyze early timepoints after natural infection.

As concerns this clonotype: The clone's antigen remains unknown. Per-base qualities were not stored, and no clone one base away is much larger.

From its cysteine to its phenylalanine, the CDR3 spans 15 amino acids. Just the 45-base CDR3 DNA is kept, in frame starting at base 1. Germline trimming amounts to 4 bases on V and 1 base on J, with 6 as the count of junction bases outside the gene matches. CDR1 and CDR2 were assigned from the germline V gene as SGHRS and YFSETQ. Libraries were made using PCR. DNA from cultured CD4+ T cells was subjected to TCR sequencing with the Oncomine TCR Beta short-read assay at the Johns Hopkins FTIC core. Genomic DNA was extracted from the cultured CD4+ T cells with the QIAamp micro DNA kit. Oncomine TCR Beta libraries from cultured CD4+ T cells were pooled using unique dual indexes and sequenced on an Illumina iSeq 100. In the source study's methods: Non-productive sequences were filtered out, and CDR3s that did not start with C, did not end with F or W, or were shorter than 7 amino acids were discarded. The MANAFEST web application identified antigen-specific clonotypes by comparing peptide-stimulated wells against reference wells and other culture wells. To be called positive, a clone needed an FDR below 0.05, an odds ratio above 5, and a productive frequency above 0.1% in at least two of three replicate wells. A clonotype counted as cross-reactive if it showed significant expansion both in the SARS-CoV-2 spike wells and in at least one common cold coronavirus spike condition. Levenshtein distances (stringdist) and unrooted phylogenetic trees (ape) in R version 3.6.1 were used to assess CDR3 homology. Clones were called with MiXCR by TCRdb after fastp trimmed the public reads at Q25, and only in-frame beta chains were retained. One record per CDR3 amino acid sequence lists the most common genes and DNA. It is TCRdb's table, rather than the study itself, that gives the V and J calls and clone size. The sample table lists about 6,900 distinct CDR3 sequences, roughly 23% of them with a count of one. The ten largest make up approximately 30% of the sample.

In light of the paper, this sample's treatment or condition label describes: approximately nine-day PBMC culture with coronavirus spike peptide pools or control peptides (ViraFEST assay). CD4+ T cells from unexposed donors were collected before the COVID-19 pandemic (2011-2018). The ViraFEST assay was used in the study, in which antigen-specific T cells were expanded with peptide pools and expanded clonotypes were subsequently identified by TCR sequencing. Each well held 2.2 million or so PBMCs cultured with roughly 10 ug/ml peptide pools in IMDM containing roughly 5% human AB serum and 10 IU/ml IL-2. Half of the culture medium was replaced with fresh IL-2-containing medium on days 3 and 7. Once the cells had been in culture for about 10 days, the EasySep CD4+ T cell isolation kit was used to isolate CD4+ T cells by negative selection. Unexposed donor CD4+ T cells were tested for reactivity to SARS-CoV-2 S and N and four common cold coronavirus spike pools, as cell number allowed. Ficoll-Paque Plus gradient centrifugation was used to isolate PBMCs from whole blood, and the isolated PBMCs were then either used fresh or cryopreserved at -140C. Culture conditions were generally each tested in triplicate wells. Leukapheresis product for the unexposed donors was purchased commercially.

The material sequenced was CD4+ T cells from blood, cultured in vitro. The rearranged segments are TRBV5-1 and TRBJ1-1, and 8 junction bases match TRBD1. This TCR was sampled from a human donor in good health. The CDR3 reads CASSPTQGANTEAFF. The DNA sequence is TGCGCCAGCAGCCCAACCCAGGGGGCGAACACTGAAGCTTTCTTT.